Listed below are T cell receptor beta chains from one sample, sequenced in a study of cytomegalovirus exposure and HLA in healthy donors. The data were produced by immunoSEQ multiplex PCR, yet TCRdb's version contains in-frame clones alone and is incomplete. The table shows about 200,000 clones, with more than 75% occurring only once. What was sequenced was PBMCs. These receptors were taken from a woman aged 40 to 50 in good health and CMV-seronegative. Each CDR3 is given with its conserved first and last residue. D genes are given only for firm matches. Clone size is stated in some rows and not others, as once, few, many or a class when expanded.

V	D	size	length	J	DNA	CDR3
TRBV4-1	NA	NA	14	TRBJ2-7	TGCGCCAGCAGCCAAGTAGGCAGGGGCCACGAGCAGTACTTC	CASSQVGRGHEQYF
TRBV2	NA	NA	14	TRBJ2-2	TGTGCCAGCAATGGTGAGGATAACACCGGGGAGCTGTTTTTT	CASNGEDNTGELFF
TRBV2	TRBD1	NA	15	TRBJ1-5	TGTGCCAGCAGGGCACAGGGGGCAAGCAATCAGCCCCAGCATTTT	CASRAQGASNQPQHF
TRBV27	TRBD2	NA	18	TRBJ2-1	TGTGCCAGCGGAGGCTTGACTAGCGGGAGGTATTCCTACAATGAGCAGTTCTTC	CASGGLTSGRYSYNEQFF
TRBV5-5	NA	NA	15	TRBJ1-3	TGTGCCAGCAGCCTCGGGCGGGACCATGGAAACACCATATATTTT	CASSLGRDHGNTIYF
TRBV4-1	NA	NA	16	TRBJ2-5	TGCGCCAGCAGCCACTCTATGACTCGTGGTTCGGAGACCCAGTACTTC	CASSHSMTRGSETQYF
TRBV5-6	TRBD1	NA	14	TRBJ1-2	TGTGCCAGCAGCTCCACAGGGGGGAACTATGGCTACACCTTC	CASSSTGGNYGYTF
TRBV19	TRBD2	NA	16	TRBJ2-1	TGTGCCAGTAGTATATATTGGCTAGCGGGAAGGGATGAGCAGTTCTTC	CASSIYWLAGRDEQFF
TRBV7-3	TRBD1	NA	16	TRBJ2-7	TGTGCCAGCAGCTTAAGGGCCAGGGGGCTTGGCTACGAGCAGTACTTC	CASSLRARGLGYEQYF
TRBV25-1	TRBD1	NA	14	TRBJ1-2	TGTGCCAGCAGCGGGACAGGGGGCTTCTATGGCTACACCTTC	CASSGTGGFYGYTF
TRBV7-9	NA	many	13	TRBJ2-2	TGTGCCAGCAGCTTGGGGCGGCCCGGGGAGCTGTTTTTT	CASSLGRPGELFF
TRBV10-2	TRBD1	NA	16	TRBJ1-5	TGCGCCAGCAGTCGTGGGACAGGGAATTATGGGCAGCCCCAGCATTTT	CASSRGTGNYGQPQHF
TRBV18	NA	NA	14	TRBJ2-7	TGTGCCAGCTCACCACAAAGGACTCCCGTCGAGCAGTACTTC	CASSPQRTPVEQYF
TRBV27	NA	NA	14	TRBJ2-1	TGTGCCAGCAGTTTCGGGAGCTCCTACAATGAGCAGTTCTTC	CASSFGSSYNEQFF
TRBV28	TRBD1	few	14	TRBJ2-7	TGTGCCAGCAACTACCGGGACAGAGTTCTCGAGCAGTACTTC	CASNYRDRVLEQYF
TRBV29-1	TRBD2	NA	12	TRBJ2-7	TGCAGCGTTCAGGGCGGGAGCTACGAGCAGTACTTC	CSVQGGSYEQYF
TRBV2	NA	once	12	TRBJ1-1	TGTGCCAGCAGTGAAGGGTGGCTCCCCGCTTTCTTT	CASSEGWLPAFF
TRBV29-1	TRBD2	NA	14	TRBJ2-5	TGCAGCGTTGGGGGACTAGCGGGAGTAGAGACCCAGTACTTC	CSVGGLAGVETQYF
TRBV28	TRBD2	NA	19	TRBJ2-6	TGTGCCAGCAGCCAACAACTGACTAGCGGGAGCCCAGGGGCCAACGTCCTGACTTTC	CASSQQLTSGSPGANVLTF
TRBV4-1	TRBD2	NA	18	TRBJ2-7	TGCGCCAGCAGCCAAGATCGGCCTAGCGGAGGGGTTCGGTACGAGCAGTACTTC	CASSQDRPSGGVRYEQYF
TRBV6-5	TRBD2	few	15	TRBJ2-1	TGTGCCAGCACGTCCGCACTAGCGGGAGCAAATGAGCAGTTCTTC	CASTSALAGANEQFF
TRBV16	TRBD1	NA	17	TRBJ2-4	TGTGCCAGCAGCCAATTCTACGGACAGGGGACCAAAAACATTCAGTACTTC	CASSQFYGQGTKNIQYF
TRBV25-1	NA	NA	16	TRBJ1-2	TGTGCCAGCGTCTCATCGTGGGCGGGATACGGCTATGGCTACACCTTC	CASVSSWAGYGYGYTF
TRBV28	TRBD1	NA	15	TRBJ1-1	TGTGCCAGCAGATTGACAGGGGTGGGGTTCACTGAAGCTTTCTTT	CASRLTGVGFTEAFF